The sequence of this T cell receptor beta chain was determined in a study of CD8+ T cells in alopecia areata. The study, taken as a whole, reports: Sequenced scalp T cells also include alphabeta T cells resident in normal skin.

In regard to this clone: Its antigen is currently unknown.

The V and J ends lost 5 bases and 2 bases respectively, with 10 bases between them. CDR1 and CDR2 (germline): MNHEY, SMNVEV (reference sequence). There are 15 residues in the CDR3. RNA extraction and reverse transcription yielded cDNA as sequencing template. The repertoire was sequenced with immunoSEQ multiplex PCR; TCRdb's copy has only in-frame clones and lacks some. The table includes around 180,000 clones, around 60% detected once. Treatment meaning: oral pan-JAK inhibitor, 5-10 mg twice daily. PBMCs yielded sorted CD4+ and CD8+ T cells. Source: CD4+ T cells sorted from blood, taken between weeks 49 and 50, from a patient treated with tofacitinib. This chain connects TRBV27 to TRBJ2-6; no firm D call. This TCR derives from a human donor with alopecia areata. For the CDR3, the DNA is TGTGCCAGCAGTCTAAGTCGGGCTGGGGCCAACGTCCTGACTTTC. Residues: CASSLSRAGANVLTF.